A single sample is the source of the 23 T cell receptor beta chains below, sequenced in a study of molecular identifiers for immune sequencing clone quantification. TCRdb re-called the PCR reads with MiXCR, one entry per CDR3 protein. The sample has approximately 54,000 distinct CDR3 sequences; under 30% are singletons. Sequencing input: naive CD8+ T cells from blood, with Jurkat cell RNA spiked in. Subset noted: FACS-sorted CD8+CD4-CCR7+CD45RA+ naive T cells. Source of these receptors: a human donor in good health. Some libraries in this study had Jurkat cell RNA spiked in.

This clonotype was seen ten or more times. The chain joins TRBV19 to TRBJ2-1; the D is unclear. This CDR3 comprises 13 residues. Germline assignment: CDR1 LNHDA and CDR2 SQIVND (reference sequence). V was cut by 6 bases and J by 0 bases, with 6 bases left in between. The CDR3 sequence is CASRTGSYNEQFF. CDR3 in DNA: TGTGCCAGTAGAACGGGCTCCTACAATGAGCAGTTCTTC.

The chain recombines TRBV14 with TRBJ2-7, with 7 bases that match TRBD1. The CDR3 has 15 amino acids. From germline, CDR1 is SGHDN and CDR2 FVKESK. V trimming: 2 bases; J trimming: 3 bases; junction bases outside the gene matches: 7. The DNA for the CDR3 is TGTGCCAGCAGCCAATATCGGAACAGGGGCTACGAGCAGTACTTC. Protein sequence: CASSQYRNRGYEQYF. The entire variable domain, with the rest obtained from reference TRBV14 and TRBJ2-7, is as follows: EAGVTQFPSHSVIEKGQTVTLRCDPISGHDNLYWYRRVMGKEIKFLLHFVKESKQDESGMPNNRFLAERTGGTYSTLKVQPAELEDSGVYFCASSQYRNRGYEQYFGPGTRLTVT.

This clonotype was detected many times. This rearrangement joins TRBV4-1 to TRBJ2-7; no clear D. V was cut by 3 bases and J by 6 bases, with 15 bases left in between. CDR1 MGHRA and CDR2 YSYEKL come from the germline V gene. This CDR3 has 14 residues. CDR3 sequence reads: CASSQQQFSSEQYF. The CDR3 region has the DNA TGCGCCAGCAGCCAGCAACAATTTTCCAGCGAGCAGTACTTC.

The chain is built from TRBV25-1 and TRBJ2-7; TRBD1 aligns across 7 bases. With V trimmed by 6 bases and J by 0 bases, 8 bases remained unmatched. The CDR3 runs 15 residues. From germline, CDR1 is MGHDK and CDR2 SYGVNS. In DNA, the CDR3 is TGTGCCAGCAGGGATAGCGAGGGGGCCTCCTACGAGCAGTACTTC. Protein sequence: CASRDSEGASYEQYF.

This clonotype showed up many times. This rearrangement joins TRBV5-1 to TRBJ2-7, with 8 bases fitting TRBD1. CDR1 and CDR2 (germline): SGHRS, YFSETQ. V lost 3 bases, J lost 4 bases, and 3 bases stayed unmatched. This CDR3 comprises 13 residues. The CDR3 nucleotides read TGCGCCAGCAGCTACGGGACAGGATACGAGCAGTACTTC. Protein: CASSYGTGYEQYF. Combining the CDR3 with reference TRBV5-1 and TRBJ2-7 gives the whole variable domain KAGVTQTPRYLIKTRGQQVTLSCSPISGHRSVSWYQQTPGQGLQFLFEYFSETQRNKGNFPGRFSGRQFSNSRSEMNVSTLELGDSALYLCASSYGTGYEQYFGPGTRLTVT.

This clonotype has more than one count but fewer than ten. This could be a read error, since a much larger clone is one nucleotide away. The conserved final phenylalanine or tryptophan is absent from the CDR3, which likely points to a read error. V is TRBV27 and J is TRBJ2-7; D perhaps matches TRBD2 (5 bases). Germline CDR1 is MNHEY and CDR2 is SMNVEV (reference sequence). With 2 bases removed from V and 6 bases from J, the gap between germline ends came to 5 bases. The length of the CDR3 is 11 residues. CDR3 loop: CASSLAGEQYL. CDR3 bases: TGTGCCAGCAGTTTAGCGGGCGAGCAGTACCTC.

This clonotype came up many times. The V call is TRBV9, the J call TRBJ2-5; maybe TRBD2 (6 bases). Germline V CDR1 and CDR2: SGDLS, YYNGEE. V was pared by 0 bases and J by 0 bases, with 9 bases between. This CDR3 spans 15 amino acids. DNA of the CDR3: TGTGCCAGCAGCGTAGGTTGGACTAACCAAGAGACCCAGTACTTC. This gives the protein CASSVGWTNQETQYF.

This clonotype was seen at least ten times. The chain couples TRBV13 to TRBJ2-5, with a possible D match to TRBD2 (5 bases). There are 16 residues in the CDR3. From germline, CDR1 is PRHDT and CDR2 FYEKMQ (reference sequence). Trimming removed 0 bases at V and 1 base at J, with 12 bases between. In DNA, the CDR3 is TGTGCCAGCAGCTTAGGGGCGGGCACGATCCAAGAGACCCAGTACTTC. Translation: CASSLGAGTIQETQYF.

This clonotype came up a few times. The V call is TRBV27, the J call TRBJ2-7, with D maybe TRBD1 (5 bases). Deletions cut 2 bases from V and 4 bases from J, with 9 bases between. Germline V lookup: CDR1 MNHEY, CDR2 SMNVEV (reference sequence). This CDR3 spans 13 amino acids. This CDR3 reads CASSLQGRYEQYF. Here the CDR3 DNA reads TGTGCCAGCAGTTTACAGGGAAGGTACGAGCAGTACTTC.

The table lists this clonotype with many counts. The chain joins TRBV6-5 to TRBJ2-7; TRBD1 aligns across 9 bases. This CDR3 contains 15 residues. Germline CDR1 MNHEY, CDR2 SVGAGI. Losses at the gene ends were 0 bases for V and 6 bases for J; bases not matched to a gene: 6. CDR3 region: CASSYSRDRVPEQYF. CDR3 sequence (DNA): TGTGCCAGCAGTTACTCCCGGGACAGGGTACCCGAGCAGTACTTC.

This clonotype has ten or more counts. V gene TRBV6-5 combines with J gene TRBJ1-1, with D possibly TRBD1 on 5 matching bases. This CDR3 region has 14 residues. V was shortened by 2 bases and J by 0 bases, with 7 bases between the two germline ends. Germline CDR1 reads MNHEY; CDR2 reads SVGAGI. CDR3: CASSYDSLNTEAFF. CDR3 in DNA: TGTGCCAGCAGTTACGACAGCCTGAACACTGAAGCTTTCTTT.

In this sample, this clonotype turned up many times. V usage is TRBV29-1 and J usage is TRBJ1-2; D possibly corresponds to TRBD1 (6 bases). With 2 bases removed from V and 2 bases from J, the gap between germline ends came to 15 bases. In germline, CDR1 is SQVTM, CDR2 ANQGSEA. CDR3 length: 15 residues. The CDR3 protein is CSVEFWTENNYGYTF. The CDR3 DNA follows: TGCAGCGTTGAATTCTGGACAGAAAACAACTATGGCTACACCTTC.

Regarding this clonotype: This may be a read error, as it is one base from a much larger clone. The chain is built from TRBV7-9 and TRBJ2-3; 7 positions match TRBD2. CDR1 is SEHNR, CDR2 FQNEAQ, per germline (reference sequence). The CDR3 contains 15 residues. CDR3 loop: CSSSSSLAGTDTQYF. The CDR3 region has the DNA TGTTCCAGCAGCTCCAGCCTAGCGGGCACAGATACGCAGTATTTT.

This clonotype has ten or more counts. J is TRBJ2-3 and V is TRBV5-1; 9 nucleotides line up with TRBD2. CDR3 length: 16 residues. CDR1 SGHRS and CDR2 YFSETQ come from the germline V gene. V was pared by 7 bases and J by 4 bases, with 13 bases of the junction left unmatched. The CDR3 coding sequence is TGCGCCAGCCCTAATCCGGCAGCGGGGGGATCAGATACGCAGTATTTT. It is translated as CASPNPAAGGSDTQYF. Full variable domain (outside the CDR3, taken from reference TRBV5-1 and TRBJ2-3): KAGVTQTPRYLIKTRGQQVTLSCSPISGHRSVSWYQQTPGQGLQFLFEYFSETQRNKGNFPGRFSGRQFSNSRSEMNVSTLELGDSALYLCASPNPAAGGSDTQYFGPGTRLTVL.

This clonotype was seen once. This could be a read error, since a much larger clone is one nucleotide away. This chain connects TRBV7-9 to TRBJ2-7; maybe TRBD2 (5 bases). There are 14 residues in the CDR3. CDR1 SEHNR and CDR2 FQNEAQ come from the germline V gene (reference sequence). The CDR3 DNA sequence: TGTGCCGGCAGCACGTCTAGCACCAGCTACGAGCAGTACTTC. It is translated as CAGSTSSTSYEQYF.

J is TRBJ2-7 and V is TRBV6-5; 12 bases are shared with TRBD1. The CDR3 spans 14 residues. V was pared by 3 bases and J by 5 bases, with 2 bases of the junction left unmatched. Germline loops: CDR1 MNHEY, CDR2 SVGAGI. The CDR3 DNA is TGTGCCAGCAGTTATGGGACAGGGGGCGACGAGCAGTACTTC. Protein sequence: CASSYGTGGDEQYF.

This clonotype was seen a handful of times. One junction end disagrees with the germline gene, perhaps due to a read error. The rearrangement joins TRBV5-6 to TRBJ2-2; tentatively, D is TRBD2 (5 bases). Germline-derived CDR1 and CDR2 are SGHDT and YYEEEE. The CDR3 extends over 14 amino acids. For the CDR3, the DNA is TGTGCCAGCAGCTTGGCCGGGAACATCGGGGAGCTGTTTTTT. This encodes CASSLAGNIGELFF.

A word on this clonotype: Since a much larger clone is just one base distant, this may be a read error. V and J are TRBV2 and TRBJ1-2; D uncertain. CDR3 size: 14 residues. Trimming took 8 bases from V and 10 from J, leaving 23 bases between them. In germline, CDR1 is SNHLY, CDR2 FYNNEI. CDR3 nucleotides: TGTGCCAGCGCCAACGAAGAAAGACTGTCCGACTACACCTTC. Amino acids: CASANEERLSDYTF. The variable domain in full, completed from reference TRBV2 and TRBJ1-2, reads EPEVTQTPSHQVTQMGQEVILRCVPISNHLYFYWYRQILGQKVEFLVSFYNNEISEKSEIFDDQFSVERPDGSNFTLKIRSTKLEDSAMYFCASANEERLSDYTFGSGTRLTVV.

Regarding this clonotype: The junction shows a germline mismatch at one end, possibly a read error. The chain links TRBV4-3 to TRBJ2-2; 8 bases fit TRBD2. The germline gives CDR1 LGHNA, CDR2 YSLEER. The CDR3 is 16 residues long. DNA for the CDR3: TGCGCCTGCAGCCCCACGGGGGGGCCTAATCCCGGGGAGCTGTTTTTT. Its translation is CACSPTGGPNPGELFF.

This chain joins TRBV6-5 and TRBJ2-3; 10 bases map to TRBD2. Germline CDR1 and CDR2: MNHEY and SVGAGI. The ends lost 5 bases at V and 5 bases at J; junction bases unmatched: 13. The CDR3 has 17 residues. CDR3 nucleotides: TGTGCCAGCAGTCCGTATTTTGCTAGCGGGAGTCAAGATACGCAGTATTTT. It yields the protein CASSPYFASGSQDTQYF.

This clonotype was seen many times. This sequence joins TRBV27 and TRBJ2-4; D is uncertain. This CDR3 spans 14 amino acids. Trimming removed 3 bases at V and 2 bases at J, with 8 bases between. CDR1 MNHEY and CDR2 SMNVEV come from the germline V gene (reference sequence). CDR3 sequence: CASSFYSSKNIQYF. CDR3 nucleotide sequence: TGTGCCAGCAGTTTTTACTCCTCCAAAAACATTCAGTACTTC.

This clonotype was counted a few times. This chain joins TRBV12-5 and TRBJ2-2; TRBD1 agrees at 10 bases. The CDR3 covers 17 residues. The V gene end was trimmed by 4 bases and the J gene end by 8 bases; junction bases not matched to a gene: 13. Germline CDR1 is LGHNT and CDR2 is FRNRAP. In nucleotides, the CDR3 is TGTGCTAGTGGTTCGGGACAGGGGTCCGTCCCACCGGGGGAGCTGTTTTTT. Its protein product is CASGSGQGSVPPGELFF.

This clonotype came up many times. The chain has TRBV6-6 and TRBJ2-5; no clear D gene. There are 13 residues in the CDR3. Germline lookup yields CDR1 MNHNY and CDR2 SVGAGI (reference sequence). Trimming shortened V by 6 bases and J by 5 bases, and 13 bases separated the two germline ends. The CDR3 reads CASRTDNYETQYF. Here the CDR3 DNA reads TGTGCCAGCAGAACCGATAACTACGAGACCCAGTACTTC.